One and the same sample provided the 6 T cell receptor beta chains below, sequenced in a study of T cell responses to AZD1222 COVID-19 vaccine. Profiling relied on immunoSEQ multiplex PCR, and the TCRdb table lists in-frame clones only, not all of them. The sample shows about 120,000 clones, 90% of them seen only once. Sample: peripheral blood, taken on day 0 of MenACWY control vaccination. Receptors were obtained from an adult in good health.

The V gene is TRBV13, the J gene TRBJ2-1; D is perhaps TRBD2 (5 bases). There are 15 residues in the CDR3. The V gene's germline CDR1 is PRHDT and CDR2 FYEKMQ (reference sequence). V lost 5 bases, J lost 5 bases, and 16 bases lay in between. The CDR3 reads CASSHSGIQDNEQFF. CDR3 sequence (DNA): TGTGCCAGCAGCCACTCCGGGATCCAGGACAATGAGCAGTTCTTC.

This chain connects TRBV7-9 to TRBJ2-2; the D gene is possibly TRBD1 (6 bases). The germline V gene has CDR1 SEHNR and CDR2 FQNEAQ (reference sequence). The CDR3 is 15 amino acids. The V and J ends lost 4 bases and 2 bases respectively, with 11 bases between them. CDR3 in DNA: TGTGCCAGCAGCTCCGGGACAACAAACACCGGGGAGCTGTTTTTT. This gives the protein CASSSGTTNTGELFF.

The DNA of the CDR3 is TGTGCCAGCAGAGAACAGGGCGGTATGAGCAATCAGCCCCAGCATTTT. This codes for CASREQGGMSNQPQHF. The chain joins TRBV2 to TRBJ1-5; perhaps TRBD1 as D (6 bases). This CDR3 is built from 16 residues. From germline, CDR1 is SNHLY and CDR2 FYNNEI. V lost 6 bases and J lost 1, with 16 bases in between.

The chain carries TRBV28 and TRBJ2-2; 7 nucleotides agree with TRBD1. Germline V gene data show CDR1 as MDHEN and CDR2 as SYDVKM. The CDR3 has 16 amino acids. Trimming took 6 bases from V and 4 from J; bases not matched to a gene: 11. The CDR3 region has the DNA TGTGCCAGCAGCCCAGTATCGGGACAGCCCACCGGGGAGCTGTTTTTT. Its translation: CASSPVSGQPTGELFF.

The V call is TRBV9, the J call TRBJ2-3, with 7 bases that match TRBD2. Germline CDR1 is SGDLS and CDR2 is YYNGEE. CDR3 size: 16 residues. With V trimmed by 4 bases and J by 2 bases, 10 bases remained unmatched. CDR3 nucleotides: TGTGCCAGCAGCCTCTTGGGGGGGACCCTCACAGATACGCAGTATTTT. It translates to CASSLLGGTLTDTQYF.

The chain recombines TRBV7-9 with TRBJ2-7; TRBD1 matches 8 bases. Germline-derived CDR1 and CDR2 are SEHNR and FQNEAQ (reference sequence). Trimming took 5 bases from V and 5 from J; bases not matched to a gene: 2. The CDR3 is 12 residues long. The CDR3 loop is CASSPTGDEQYV. The DNA of the CDR3 is TGTGCCAGCAGCCCGACAGGGGACGAGCAGTACGTC.